These 11 T cell receptor beta chains originate from one sample sequenced in a study of blood T cell repertoires in COVID-19. TCRdb's copy holds only in-frame clones and misses some; the assay was immunoSEQ multiplex PCR. The sample records 35,000 to 45,000 clones, about 88% being singletons. Sequencing used peripheral blood. All receptors derive from a human donor in a cohort sampled during active COVID-19.

The gene calls are TRBV10-3 and TRBJ1-4, with TRBD1 matching over 8 bases. The CDR3 has 14 amino acids. Trimming at V came to 8 bases and at J to 4 bases, leaving 6 bases not matched to a gene. Germline-derived CDR1 and CDR2 are ENHRY and SYGVKD. The CDR3 region is CAIGQGLGNEKLFF. DNA for the CDR3: TGTGCCATCGGACAGGGTTTAGGTAATGAAAAACTGTTTTTT.

This chain connects TRBV10-3 to TRBJ2-1; 7 nucleotides agree with TRBD2. CDR3 size: 14 residues. Looked up from germline, CDR1 is ENHRY and CDR2 is SYGVKD. Germline trimming cut 4 bases from V and 8 bases from J; bases unmatched to any gene: 8. CDR3 sequence (DNA): TGTGCCATCAGTGTAAACGGGGGGAGGCATGAGCAGTTCTTC. Residues: CAISVNGGRHEQFF.

The chain carries TRBV6-5 and TRBJ1-1; a possible D gene is TRBD1 (5 bases). V dropped 7 bases and J dropped 3 bases, with 18 bases sitting between them. Germline V gene data show CDR1 as MNHEY and CDR2 as SVGAGI. The CDR3 has 15 residues. CDR3 coding DNA: TGTGCCAGCACCGCTGGGTCGACCAGGGACACTGAAGCTTTCTTT. Amino acid sequence: CASTAGSTRDTEAFF.

V is TRBV6-5 and J is TRBJ2-7, with TRBD1 matching over 7 bases. Germline CDR1 is MNHEY and CDR2 is SVGAGI. Unmatched junction bases numbered 6, after V lost 10 bases and J lost 0 bases. The CDR3 sequence is 13 residues long. CDR3 region: CATRNRGSYEQYF. In DNA, the CDR3 is TGTGCCACCCGAAACAGGGGCTCCTACGAGCAGTACTTC.

The CDR3: CASSLLGEYSNQPQHF. The CDR3, as DNA: TGTGCCAGCTCACTACTGGGAGAGTATAGCAATCAGCCCCAGCATTTT. The chain employs TRBV18 and TRBJ1-5; unclear D gene. Germline V CDR1 and CDR2: KGHSH, LQKENI. The length of the CDR3 is 16 residues. V gave up 4 bases and J gave up 0 bases, with 13 bases separating them.

J is TRBJ1-4 and V is TRBV3-1 (or the pseudogene TRBV3-2); D is unresolved. The V and J ends lost 4 bases and 3 bases respectively, with 18 bases between them. CDR3 size: 17 residues. Germline V gives CDR1 LGHDT, CDR2 YNNKEL (reference sequence). The CDR3 region is CASSPVLLGAANEKLFF. The CDR3 region has the DNA TGTGCCAGCAGCCCAGTTCTCCTAGGCGCAGCTAATGAAAAACTGTTTTTT.

The chain carries TRBV7-9 and TRBJ2-5, with 8 bases lining up with TRBD2. V was pared by 4 bases and J by 4 bases, with 5 bases of the junction left unmatched. This CDR3 is 14 amino acids long. Looked up from germline, CDR1 is SEHNR and CDR2 is FQNEAQ (reference sequence). The CDR3 DNA follows: TGTGCCAGCAGCTCCCCCGGGGGGGTAGAGACCCAGTACTTC. Amino acid sequence: CASSSPGGVETQYF.

J is TRBJ2-7 and V is TRBV27; TRBD2 matches 8 bases. V gave up 6 bases and J gave up 3 bases; unmatched junction bases: 7. The CDR3 runs 14 residues. CDR1 is MNHEY, CDR2 SMNVEV, per germline (reference sequence). CDR3 in amino acids: CASRRGGGYYEQYF. Written as DNA, the CDR3 is TGTGCCAGCAGGCGGGGCGGGGGGTACTACGAGCAGTACTTC.

This chain links TRBV15 with TRBJ2-2, with D perhaps matching TRBD1 (5 bases). V lost 3 bases and J lost 2, with 7 bases in between. The CDR3 has 14 residues. Germline V lookup: CDR1 LNHNV, CDR2 YYDKDF (reference sequence). CDR3 region: CATSSRANTGELFF. The DNA for the CDR3 is TGTGCCACCAGCAGCAGGGCCAACACCGGGGAGCTGTTTTTT.

The chain is built from TRBV6-6 and TRBJ1-6; D possibly corresponds to TRBD1 (6 bases). Germline loops: CDR1 MNHNY, CDR2 SVGAGI (reference sequence). The CDR3 has 12 amino acids. V was pared by 7 bases and J by 7 bases, with 8 bases between. CDR3: CASNTGNSPLHF. In nucleotides, the CDR3 is TGTGCCAGCAATACAGGGAATTCACCCCTCCACTTT.

The rearrangement uses TRBV2 and TRBJ2-6, with TRBD1 identical over 8 bases. The CDR3 consists of 18 residues. The germline CDR1 and CDR2 sequences are SNHLY and FYNNEI. Trimming removed 6 bases from V and 0 bases from J; junction bases left unmatched: 10. The CDR3 DNA reads TGTGCCAGCAGCGCCCAGACAGGGGCCCCCTCTGGGGCCAACGTCCTGACTTTC. It encodes CASSAQTGAPSGANVLTF.